This T cell receptor (beta chain) is drawn from a study of blood T cell repertoires in COVID-19. Only in-frame clones appear in the TCRdb table, and some are missing; sequencing was by immunoSEQ multiplex PCR. Of 150,000 to 200,000 clones in the sample, about 87% are singletons; the top ten hold around 25%. The CDR3 consists of 16 residues. Germline assignment: CDR1 LNHDA and CDR2 SQIVND (reference sequence). Trimming stripped 8 bases from V and 1 base from J, with 20 bases between. The genes are TRBV19 and TRBJ2-5, with D possibly being TRBD1 (5 bases). Sequencing was carried out using peripheral blood. The clonotype was recovered from a man aged 55 to 69 with acute or convalescent COVID-19. CDR3 residues: CASAGSGGRVQETQYF. Here the CDR3 DNA reads TGTGCCAGTGCCGGTTCGGGTGGCAGGGTCCAAGAGACCCAGTACTTC.